The present TCR beta chain was sequenced within a study of OX40 agonist ivuxolimab in advanced cancers. Data came from immunoSEQ multiplex PCR; TCRdb stores just in-frame clones and leaves some out. The data show 80,000 to 95,000 clones, with 88% seen just once and 0.72% held by the top ten. The germline V gene has CDR1 SGDLS and CDR2 YYNGEE. The CDR3 contains 14 residues. J gave up 8 bases and V 4 bases, and 6 bases lay outside the gene matches. Individuals having autoimmune disease history or systemic immunosuppression were not enrolled. The V gene is TRBV9, the J gene TRBJ2-3; 11 bases are shared with TRBD2. The TCR comes from an adult with an advanced solid tumor such as melanoma, head and neck, liver or kidney cancer. Material: CD4+ or CD8+ T cells sorted from blood, obtained in a trial of the OX40 agonist ivuxolimab. CDR3 nucleotide sequence: TGTGCCAGCAGCTTTAGACTAGCGGGGACTACGCAGTATTTT. This gives the protein CASSFRLAGTTQYF.